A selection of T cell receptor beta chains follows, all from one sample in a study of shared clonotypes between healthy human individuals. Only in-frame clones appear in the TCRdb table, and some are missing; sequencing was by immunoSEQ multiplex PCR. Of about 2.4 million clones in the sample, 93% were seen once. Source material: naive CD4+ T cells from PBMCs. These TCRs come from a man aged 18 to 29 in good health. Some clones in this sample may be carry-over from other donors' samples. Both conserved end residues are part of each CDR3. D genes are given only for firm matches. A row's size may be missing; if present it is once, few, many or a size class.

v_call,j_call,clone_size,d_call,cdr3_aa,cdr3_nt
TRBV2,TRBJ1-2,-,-,CASRDKNYGYTF,TGTGCCAGCAGGGATAAGAACTATGGCTACACCTTC
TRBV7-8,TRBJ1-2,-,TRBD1,CASSLSTGLGQANYGYTF,TGTGCCAGCAGCTTAAGCACCGGGCTTGGACAGGCTAACTATGGCTACACCTTC
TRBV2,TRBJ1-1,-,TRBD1,CASRQGRVDTEAFF,TGTGCCAGCAGACAGGGGCGGGTGGACACTGAAGCTTTCTTT
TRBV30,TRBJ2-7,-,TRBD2,CAWSVAGEVYEQYF,TGTGCCTGGAGTGTAGCGGGAGAGGTGTACGAGCAGTACTTC
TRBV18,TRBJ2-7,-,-,CASSPGGDRAYEQYF,TGTGCCAGCTCACCAGGTGGGGACCGAGCCTACGAGCAGTACTTC
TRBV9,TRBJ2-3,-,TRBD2,CASSDVPLAGVDTQYF,TGTGCCAGCAGCGACGTGCCACTAGCGGGGGTAGATACGCAGTATTTT
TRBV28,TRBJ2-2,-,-,CASSPPHRDLGELFF,TGTGCCAGCAGCCCGCCCCACAGGGATTTAGGGGAGCTGTTTTTT
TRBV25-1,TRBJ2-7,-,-,CASSALRLGSYEQYF,TGTGCCAGCAGTGCCCTGAGACTGGGCTCCTACGAGCAGTACTTC
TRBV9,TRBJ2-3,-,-,CASSASESRADTQYF,TGTGCCAGCAGCGCAAGCGAGTCTAGGGCCGATACGCAGTATTTT
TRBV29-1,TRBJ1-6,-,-,CSVRRTDNSPLHF,TGCAGCGTTAGGAGGACGGATAATTCACCCCTCCACTTT
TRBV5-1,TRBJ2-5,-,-,CASSLGVKETQYF,TGCGCCAGCAGCTTGGGCGTAAAAGAGACCCAGTACTTC
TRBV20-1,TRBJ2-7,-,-,CSADRNEQYF,TGCAGTGCTGACAGAAACGAGCAGTACTTC
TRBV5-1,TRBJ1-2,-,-,CASSLAGDYGYTF,TGCGCCAGCAGCTTGGCCGGAGACTATGGCTACACCTTC
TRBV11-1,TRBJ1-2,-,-,CASSLANYGYTF,TGTGCCAGCAGCTTAGCCAACTATGGCTACACCTTC
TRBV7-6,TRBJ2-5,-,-,CASSLARETQYF,TGTGCCAGCAGCTTAGCACGCGAGACCCAGTACTTC
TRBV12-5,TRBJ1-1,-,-,CASGFGVNTEAFF,TGTGCTAGTGGTTTTGGGGTGAACACTGAAGCTTTCTTT
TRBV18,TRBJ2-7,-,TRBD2,CASSVRQRGRGYEQYF,TGTGCCAGCTCAGTACGACAGCGGGGGCGAGGCTACGAGCAGTACTTC
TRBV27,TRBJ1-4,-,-,CATKGWADNEKLFF,TGTGCCACCAAAGGCTGGGCCGATAATGAAAAACTGTTTTTT
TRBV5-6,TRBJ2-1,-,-,CASSLAWGMVGNEQFF,TGTGCCAGCAGCTTGGCCTGGGGGATGGTGGGGAATGAGCAGTTCTTC
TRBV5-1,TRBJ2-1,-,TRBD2,CASSLPLAGHNEQFF,TGCGCCAGCAGCTTGCCCCTAGCGGGACACAATGAGCAGTTCTTC
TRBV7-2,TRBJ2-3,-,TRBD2,CASSLAQTSGTTDTQYF,TGTGCCAGCAGCTTAGCGCAGACTAGCGGGACGACAGATACGCAGTATTTT
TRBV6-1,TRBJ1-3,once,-,CASSEVRQSGNTIYF,TGTGCCAGCAGTGAAGTCCGACAGTCGGGAAACACCATATATTTT
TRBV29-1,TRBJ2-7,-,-,CSVGPDSYEQYF,TGCAGCGTTGGTCCGGATTCCTACGAGCAGTACTTC
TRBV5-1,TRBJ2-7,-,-,CASSGEAGASYEQYF,TGCGCCAGCAGCGGGGAGGCCGGAGCCTCCTACGAGCAGTACTTC
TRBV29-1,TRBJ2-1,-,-,CSVRSYNEQFF,TGCAGCGTCCGATCCTACAATGAGCAGTTCTTC
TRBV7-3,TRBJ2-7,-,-,CASSWGSGEQYF,TGTGCCAGCAGCTGGGGGTCAGGCGAGCAGTACTTC
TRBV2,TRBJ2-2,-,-,CASSLGQGNTGELFF,TGTGCCAGCAGTCTTGGGCAGGGGAACACCGGGGAGCTGTTTTTT
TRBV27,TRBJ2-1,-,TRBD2,CASSSLASESEQFF,TGTGCCAGCAGTTCACTAGCGTCGGAAAGTGAGCAGTTCTTC